The entry below describes one T cell receptor beta chain. This sample was included in a study of blood T cells in healthy people across ages. About the research overall: Researchers report that template switching captured about one barcoded beta molecule per two T cells.

PCR was performed a second time for roughly 6 to 12 cycles using a sample-barcoded 5' primer and a J-beta primer mix. Each CDR3 protein is one row after TCRdb ran MiXCR on the 5' RACE reads. The sample holds 600,000 or so distinct CDR3 sequences; around half are singletons and the top ten take around 23%. The sample comprised blood. The clonotype was recovered from a man aged 80 or over in good health.

This CDR3 reads CAWSVQDREDQPQHF. In DNA, the CDR3 is TGTGCCTGGAGTGTCCAAGACAGGGAAGATCAGCCCCAGCATTTT. The rearrangement links TRBV30 to TRBJ1-5; 7 bases map to TRBD1. Germline-derived CDR1 and CDR2 are GTSNPN and SVGIG (reference sequence). V lost 0 bases, J lost 5 bases, and 7 bases stayed unmatched. This CDR3 region has 15 residues.